The subject of this entry is one TCR beta chain. CD4+ cells were split into CD45RA+ naive and CD45RA-negative memory subsets. These data belong to a study of shared clonotypes between healthy human individuals. About the study: Plates per donor: three CD4 naive, three CD4 memory, two CD8 naive, one CD8 memory.

The method was immunoSEQ multiplex PCR; TCRdb's version includes in-frame clones alone and lacks a portion of them. The sample holds over a million clones, approximately 98.5% seen once. The germline CDR1 and CDR2 sequences are MNHEY and SVGAGI. There are 15 residues in the CDR3. The ends lost 2 bases at V and 2 bases at J; junction bases unmatched: 4. Sequenced: naive CD4+ T cells sorted from blood. Subset given: CD45RA+ positively selected. The TCR was taken from a man under 40 in good health. The chain employs TRBV6-5 and TRBJ2-7; 9 bases match TRBD2. CDR3 amino acids: CASSYLAGPTYEQYF. The CDR3 DNA is TGTGCCAGCAGTTACCTAGCGGGACCCACCTACGAGCAGTACTTC.